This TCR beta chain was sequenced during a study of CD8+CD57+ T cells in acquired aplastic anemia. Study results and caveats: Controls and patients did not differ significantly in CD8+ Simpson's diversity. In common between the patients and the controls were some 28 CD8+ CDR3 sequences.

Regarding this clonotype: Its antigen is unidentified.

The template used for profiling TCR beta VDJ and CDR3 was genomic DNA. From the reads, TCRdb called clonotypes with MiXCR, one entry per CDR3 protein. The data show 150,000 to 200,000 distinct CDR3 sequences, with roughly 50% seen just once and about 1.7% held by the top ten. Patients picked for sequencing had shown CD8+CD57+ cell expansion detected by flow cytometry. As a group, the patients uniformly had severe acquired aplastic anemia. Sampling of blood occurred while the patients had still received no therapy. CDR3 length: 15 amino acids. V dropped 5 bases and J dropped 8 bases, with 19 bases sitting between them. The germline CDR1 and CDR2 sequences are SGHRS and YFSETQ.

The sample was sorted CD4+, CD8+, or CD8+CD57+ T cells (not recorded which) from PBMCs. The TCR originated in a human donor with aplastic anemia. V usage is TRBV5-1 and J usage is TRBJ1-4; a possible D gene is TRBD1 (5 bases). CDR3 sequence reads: CASSFLLGRGEKLFF. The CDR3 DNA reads TGCGCCAGCAGTTTCCTCCTGGGGCGGGGGGAAAAACTGTTTTTT.